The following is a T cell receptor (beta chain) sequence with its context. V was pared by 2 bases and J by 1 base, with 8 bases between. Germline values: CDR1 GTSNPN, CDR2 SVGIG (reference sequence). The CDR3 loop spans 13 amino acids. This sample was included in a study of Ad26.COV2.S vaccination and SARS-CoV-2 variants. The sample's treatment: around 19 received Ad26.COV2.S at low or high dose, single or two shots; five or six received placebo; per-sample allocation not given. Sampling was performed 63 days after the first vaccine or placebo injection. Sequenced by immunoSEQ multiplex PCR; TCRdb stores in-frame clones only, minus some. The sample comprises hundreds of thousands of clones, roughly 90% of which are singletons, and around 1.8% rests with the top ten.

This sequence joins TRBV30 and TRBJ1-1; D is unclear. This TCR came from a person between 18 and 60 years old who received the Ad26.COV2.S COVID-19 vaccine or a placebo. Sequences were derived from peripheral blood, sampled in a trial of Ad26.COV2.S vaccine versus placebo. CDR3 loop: CAWSRRTNTEAFF. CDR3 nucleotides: TGTGCCTGGAGTCGACGGACGAACACTGAAGCTTTCTTT.